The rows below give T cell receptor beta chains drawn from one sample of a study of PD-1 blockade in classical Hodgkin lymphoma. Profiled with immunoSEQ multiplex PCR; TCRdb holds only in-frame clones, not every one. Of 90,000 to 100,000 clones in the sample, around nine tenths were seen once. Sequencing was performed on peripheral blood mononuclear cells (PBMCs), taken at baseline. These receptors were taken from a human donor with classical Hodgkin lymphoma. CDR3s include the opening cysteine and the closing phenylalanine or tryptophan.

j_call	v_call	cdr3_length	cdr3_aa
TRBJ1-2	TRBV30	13	CAWRAASTLGYTF
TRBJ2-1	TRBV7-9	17	CASSSLTSGREGSEQFF
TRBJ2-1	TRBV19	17	CASSIDGAGGSYNEQFF
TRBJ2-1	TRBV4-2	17	CASSQPPKAGGDNEQFF
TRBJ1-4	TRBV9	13	CASSIGTDEKLFF
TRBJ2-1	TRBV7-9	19	CASSPAPEDYPLYYNEQFF
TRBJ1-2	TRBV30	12	CAWSQVHYGYTF
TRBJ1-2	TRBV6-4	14	CASSSGQGRYGYTF
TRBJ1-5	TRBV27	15	CASSLSPGVIQPQHF
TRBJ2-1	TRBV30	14	CAWSAGRIVDEQFF
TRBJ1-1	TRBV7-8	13	CASVSQPNTEAFF
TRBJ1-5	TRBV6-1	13	CARKPYSNQPQHF
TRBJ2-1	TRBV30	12	CAWKSRENEQFF
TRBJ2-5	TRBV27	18	CASRIGRLWSGREETQYF
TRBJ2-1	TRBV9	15	CASSAGLESKNEQFF
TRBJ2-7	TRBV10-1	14	CASSEKQGFYEQYF
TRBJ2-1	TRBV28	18	CASSFPPLAGGTYNEQFF
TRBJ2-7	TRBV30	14	CAWSVGTGVYEQYF
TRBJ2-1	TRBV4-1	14	CASSRLGQYNEQFF
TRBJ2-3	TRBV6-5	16	CASSYSAGGSTDTQYF
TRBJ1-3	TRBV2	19	CASSVGQGESIVKGNTIYF
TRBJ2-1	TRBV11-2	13	CASSLGTSNEQFF
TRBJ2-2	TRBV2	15	CASLLAGGNTGELFF
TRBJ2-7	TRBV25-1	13	CASSEFGTSGASF
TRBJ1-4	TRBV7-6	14	CASSLKGGYEKLFF
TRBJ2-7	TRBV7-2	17	CASSLTRTGSFSGEQYF
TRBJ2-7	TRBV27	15	CASSRGGWGSYEQYF
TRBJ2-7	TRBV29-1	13	CSVEKDTPYEQYF
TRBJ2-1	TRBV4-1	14	CASSRDLQLGEQFF
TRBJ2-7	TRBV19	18	CASSIGRGGAPHPDEQYF
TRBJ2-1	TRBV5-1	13	CASSIDIFYEQFF
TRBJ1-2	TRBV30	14	CAWSVTGPQYGYTF
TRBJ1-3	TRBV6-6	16	CASSYDGTSSGNTIYF
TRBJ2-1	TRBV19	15	CASSTGTVGRNEQFF
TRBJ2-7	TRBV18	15	CASSHTRDRPLEQYF
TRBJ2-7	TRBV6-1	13	CASSPGPSYEQYF
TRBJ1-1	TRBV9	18	CASSVSSREGQPNTEAFF
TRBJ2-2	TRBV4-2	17	CASSPLIEGRKAGELFF
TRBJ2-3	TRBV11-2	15	CASSLLTASTDTQYF
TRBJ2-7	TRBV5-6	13	CASSADFSYEQYF
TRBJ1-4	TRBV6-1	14	CASSETGLDEKLFF
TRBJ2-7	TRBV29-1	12	CSVSTGSYEQYF
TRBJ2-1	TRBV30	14	CAWTGTSGIGEQFF
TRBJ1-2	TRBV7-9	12	CASSLYRDGYTF
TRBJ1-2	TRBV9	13	CASGDSVFYGYTF
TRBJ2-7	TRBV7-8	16	CASSLEGTSGIRKQYF
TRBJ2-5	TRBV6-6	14	CASRTSGWGETQYF
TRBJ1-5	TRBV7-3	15	CASSLNGEVGQPQHF
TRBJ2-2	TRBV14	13	CASSQLSTGELFF
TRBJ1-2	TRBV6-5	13	CASSLWEWRDYTF
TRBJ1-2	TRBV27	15	CASRDRNTPSYGYTF
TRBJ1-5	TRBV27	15	CASSLESGGRQPQHF